This passage covers 30 T cell receptor beta chains from one sample sequenced in a study of blood T cells in healthy people across ages. The authors ran a second PCR of about 6 to 11 cycles using a sample-barcoded 5' primer and a J-beta primer mix. One entry per CDR3 protein results from TCRdb running MiXCR on the 5' RACE reads. The sample holds 650,000 or so distinct CDR3 sequences, about 50% seen once. The sample taken for sequencing was blood. All receptors derive from a woman aged 80 or older in good health.

The chain combines TRBV27 with TRBJ2-2; D uncertain. Germline CDR1 MNHEY, CDR2 SMNVEV (reference sequence). Trimming left V 3 bases short and J 5 bases short, with 10 bases between. This CDR3 comprises 14 residues. CDR3: CASSFTGGTGELFF. The DNA for the CDR3 is TGTGCCAGCAGTTTTACGGGCGGAACCGGGGAGCTGTTTTTT.

This sequence joins TRBV20-1 and TRBJ2-5, with D uncertain. The CDR3 runs 13 residues. V dropped 3 bases and J dropped 1 base, with 9 bases sitting between them. Germline values: CDR1 DFQATT, CDR2 SNEGSKA (reference sequence). The CDR3 reads CSASETSQETQYF. The DNA for the CDR3 is TGCAGTGCTAGTGAGACTTCCCAAGAGACCCAGTACTTC.

On this clonotype: Possible read error: a much larger clone is one base away. This sequence joins TRBV2 and TRBJ2-5; D call uncertain. This CDR3 has 12 residues. With 8 bases removed from V and 11 bases from J, the gap between germline ends came to 18 bases. Germline V gene lookup returns CDR1 SNHLY and CDR2 FYNNEI. In DNA, the CDR3 is TGTGCCAGCTCCTCTGATTACAATGAGCAGTACTTC. Translating it yields CASSSDYNEQYF.

This clonotype was seen many times. This chain uses TRBV9 with TRBJ2-1; TRBD2 agrees at 7 bases. V shed 3 bases and J 9 bases; nucleotides not matched to a gene: 6. Germline V gene data show CDR1 as SGDLS and CDR2 as YYNGEE. The CDR3 has 13 residues. The CDR3 DNA is TGTGCCAGCAGCGGGATGAGCGGGACTGAGCAGTTCTTC. Translating it yields CASSGMSGTEQFF.

The rearrangement joins TRBV2 to TRBJ1-4, with a possible D match to TRBD1 (5 bases). Germline V CDR1 and CDR2: SNHLY, FYNNEI. This CDR3 comprises 15 residues. V was cut by 8 bases and J by 8 bases, with 21 bases left in between. In DNA, the CDR3 is TGTGCCAGCCGAGACCCCAGGGAGCTTGGGGAAAAACTGTTTTTT. It yields the protein CASRDPRELGEKLFF.

To note about this clonotype: Possible read error: a much larger clone is one base away. The gene calls are TRBV20-1 and TRBJ1-2; D ambiguous. The length of the CDR3 is 12 residues. Germline CDR1 and CDR2: DFQATT and SNEGSKA (reference sequence). The V gene lost 3 bases and the J gene lost 6 bases, with 11 bases spanning the gap. The CDR3 region is CSARDPNHGYTF. CDR3 nucleotides: TGCAGTGCTAGGGACCCCAACCATGGCTACACCTTC.

This clonotype came up a few times. The gene calls are TRBV20-1 and TRBJ2-7; no clear D gene. The V gene lost 5 bases and the J gene lost 4 bases, with 9 bases spanning the gap. Germline V gives CDR1 DFQATT, CDR2 SNEGSKA (reference sequence). The CDR3 runs 11 residues. The CDR3: CSAADLYEQYF. The CDR3 DNA reads TGCAGTGCTGCGGACCTGTACGAGCAGTACTTC.

The rearrangement uses TRBV20-1 and TRBJ1-4, with TRBD1 matching over 10 bases. CDR3 length: 19 residues. The ends lost 2 bases at V and 0 bases at J; junction bases unmatched: 12. CDR1 is DFQATT, CDR2 SNEGSKA, per germline (reference sequence). CDR3 DNA: TGCAGTGCTAGACCGTCCGGGACAGGGGCTTCTCCAACTAATGAAAAACTGTTTTTT. Encoded protein: CSARPSGTGASPTNEKLFF.

The rearrangement uses TRBV27 and TRBJ2-5, with unresolved D. The DNA end favors TRBJ2-7, so the J call may be wrong. Germline V gene sequence: CDR1 MNHEY, CDR2 SMNVEV (reference sequence). CDR3 length: 14 amino acids. CDR3 bases: TGTGCCAGCAGTTTTGGTCCCCCGCCCTACGAGCAGTACTTC. Translated: CASSFGPPPYEQYF.

This clonotype came up once. J is TRBJ2-7 and V is TRBV9; 7 nucleotides agree with TRBD1. Germline trimming cut 0 bases from V and 2 bases from J; bases unmatched to any gene: 2. CDR1 is SGDLS, CDR2 YYNGEE, per germline. The CDR3 runs to 14 residues. For the CDR3, the DNA is TGTGCCAGCAGCGTAGGAGGGACAGCCTACGAGCAGTACTTC. This sequence encodes CASSVGGTAYEQYF.

The chain is built from TRBV29-1 and TRBJ2-1; D is perhaps TRBD1 or TRBD2 (5 bases each). Germline V gene data show CDR1 as SQVTM and CDR2 as ANQGSEA. With 8 bases removed from V and 6 bases from J, the gap between germline ends came to 11 bases. The CDR3 contains 11 residues. Here the CDR3 DNA reads TGCAGCACGAGGGGCCTCAATGAGCAGTTCTTC. This codes for CSTRGLNEQFF.

The chain links TRBV6-1 to TRBJ2-3; no firm D call. The CDR3 sequence is 15 residues long. Germline CDR1 and CDR2: MNHNS and SASEGT. V dropped 2 bases and J dropped 1 base, with 10 bases sitting between them. The CDR3 bases are TGTGCCAGCAGTGAAATCTACGGTCGCACAGATACGCAGTATTTT. Its translation: CASSEIYGRTDTQYF.

This clonotype has only one observation. V is TRBV7-9 and J is TRBJ2-7; TRBD2 agrees at 11 bases. Looked up from germline, CDR1 is SEHNR and CDR2 is FQNEAQ (reference sequence). The J segment lost 4 bases and the V segment lost 1 base, leaving 3 bases of the junction unmatched. The CDR3 sequence is 15 residues long. CDR3 residues: CASSLGGLADYEQYF. CDR3 nucleotides: TGTGCCAGCAGCTTAGGGGGACTAGCGGATTACGAGCAGTACTTC.

The chain uses TRBV20-1 and TRBJ2-7; D call uncertain. The J call could be wrong; TRBJ2-5 is a better fit for the DNA end. Germline assignment: CDR1 DFQATT and CDR2 SNEGSKA (reference sequence). There are 11 residues in the CDR3. The CDR3 DNA sequence: TGCAGTGTCAGGACGGGAGAGACCCAGTACTTC. It specifies CSVRTGETQYF.

This clonotype has a single count. This may stem from a read error, because a much larger clone lies one nucleotide away. J is TRBJ2-7 and V is TRBV6-5; D may match TRBD1 or TRBD2 (5 bases each). The CDR3 sequence is 15 residues long. CDR1 is MNHEY and CDR2 is SVGAGI in the germline V gene. Trimming left V 4 bases short and J 7 bases short, with 20 bases between. CDR3 DNA: TGTGCCAGCAGTTCCGCAACCGGGACGAAAGGAGAGCAGTACTTC. This gives the protein CASSSATGTKGEQYF.

As concerns this clonotype: This may come from a read error, since a much larger clone is one base off. This sequence joins TRBV12-3 or TRBV12-4 and TRBJ2-3, with TRBD1 matching 7 bases. V lost 4 bases and J lost 5; bases outside the gene matches: 9. This CDR3 spans 15 amino acids. The CDR3 loop reads CASSWSRPGGDTQYF. In nucleotides, the CDR3 is TGTGCCAGCAGTTGGTCGAGACCAGGGGGAGATACGCAGTATTTT.

This chain links TRBV28 with TRBJ1-4; a possible D gene is TRBD1 (5 bases). This CDR3 region has 15 residues. CDR1 MDHEN and CDR2 SYDVKM come from the germline V gene. Trimming removed 7 bases at V and 5 bases at J, with 17 bases between. The CDR3 coding sequence is TGTGCCAGCAACCTGGTTGGGGGGGGGAATGAAAAACTGTTTTTT. This translates into CASNLVGGGNEKLFF.

This clonotype was counted at least ten times. The rearrangement joins TRBV3-1 to TRBJ1-2; 9 bases align to TRBD1. Trimming at V came to 3 bases and at J to 2 bases, leaving 4 bases not matched to a gene. Per the germline V gene, CDR1 is LGHDT and CDR2 is YNNKEL (reference sequence). The CDR3 has 15 residues. The CDR3 nucleotides read TGTGCCAGCAGCCAGAACGGACAGGGGAACTATGGCTACACCTTC. Protein: CASSQNGQGNYGYTF. The full variable domain, in which reference TRBV3-1 and TRBJ1-2 provide the parts outside the CDR3, is DTAVSQTPKYLVTQMGNDKSIKCEQNLGHDTMYWYKQDSKKFLKIMFSYNNKELIINETVPNRFSPKSPDKAHLNLHINSLELGDSAVYFCASSQNGQGNYGYTFGSGTRLTVV.

This rearrangement joins TRBV28 to TRBJ2-7; D remains ambiguous. V lost 3 bases, J lost 5 bases, and 8 bases lay in between. This CDR3 spans 12 amino acids. Germline values: CDR1 MDHEN, CDR2 SYDVKM. In DNA, the CDR3 is TGTGCCAGCAGTTTGAAAGGAGACGAGCAGTACTTC. Its translation is CASSLKGDEQYF.

This sequence joins TRBV6-6 and TRBJ2-5, with D possibly being TRBD1 (6 bases). There are 13 residues in the CDR3. Germline values: CDR1 MNHNY, CDR2 SVGAGI (reference sequence). The ends were cut back, 5 bases at V and 3 bases at J, with 10 bases in the middle. This CDR3 reads CASSRTAEETQYF. In nucleotides, the CDR3 is TGTGCCAGCAGTAGGACAGCAGAAGAGACCCAGTACTTC.

The CDR3 nucleotides read TGCAGTGCTAGTCGGGCTAGAGAAGAGACCCAGTACTTC. It specifies CSASRAREETQYF. This chain connects TRBV20-1 to TRBJ2-5; D remains unclear. The germline V and J ends were trimmed by 3 bases and 3 bases, with 11 bases remaining between them. Germline V gene sequence: CDR1 DFQATT, CDR2 SNEGSKA (reference sequence). The CDR3 has 13 residues.

This clonotype has just a few counts. This chain joins TRBV28 and TRBJ2-7; possible D gene TRBD2, 7 bases. TRBJ2-5 matches the DNA end more closely, so the J call is doubtful. The CDR3 runs to 13 residues. Germline lookup yields CDR1 MDHEN and CDR2 SYDVKM. CDR3 bases: TGTGCCTCCCAAGGGGGGGGGCAAGAGACCCAGTACTTC. Residues: CASQGGGQETQYF.

This clonotype has ten or more counts. The chain links TRBV12-3 or TRBV12-4 to TRBJ2-7, with 7 bases aligning to TRBD1. V lost 0 bases and J lost 3; bases outside the gene matches: 5. There are 15 residues in the CDR3. CDR3 sequence: CASSLARTGFYEQYF. CDR3 bases: TGTGCCAGCAGTTTAGCCCGGACAGGATTCTACGAGCAGTACTTC.

The chain carries TRBV5-1 and TRBJ1-1, with TRBD1 as a possible D gene (6 bases). Germline CDR1 SGHRS, CDR2 YFSETQ. V was clipped by 4 bases and J by 0 bases, with 13 bases between them. The CDR3 has 15 amino acids. CDR3 sequence: CASSLQGSMNTEAFF. The CDR3 DNA follows: TGCGCCAGCAGCCTACAGGGCAGCATGAACACTGAAGCTTTCTTT.

The rearrangement links TRBV27 to TRBJ2-2, with 7 bases that match TRBD1. The V and J ends lost 6 bases and 7 bases, in that order; junction bases with no gene match: 5. Germline-derived CDR1 and CDR2 are MNHEY and SMNVEV (reference sequence). There are 13 residues in the CDR3. CDR3 bases: TGTGCCAGCAGACGACAGGGTAACGGGGAGCTGTTTTTT. Protein sequence: CASRRQGNGELFF.

This chain uses TRBV6-6 with TRBJ2-1; the match to TRBD2 covers 12 bases. CDR1 is MNHNY, CDR2 SVGAGI, per germline (reference sequence). With 7 bases clipped from V and 9 bases from J, the junction kept 7 bases outside the gene matches. CDR3 size: 14 residues. The CDR3: CASTELAGGSEQFF. As DNA, the CDR3 is TGTGCCAGCACCGAACTAGCGGGAGGAAGTGAGCAGTTCTTC.

For this clonotype: Being one base from a much bigger clone, this may be a read error. The chain uses TRBV20-1 and TRBJ1-6; TRBD1 is a possible D gene (5 bases). V was trimmed by 4 bases and J by 13 bases, leaving 23 bases between them. Germline loops: CDR1 DFQATT, CDR2 SNEGSKA (reference sequence). The CDR3 sequence is 15 residues long. The CDR3: CSATSSGTVFWPLHF. Written as DNA, the CDR3 is TGCAGTGCTACTTCCTCCGGGACGGTGTTCTGGCCCCTCCACTTT.

This chain joins TRBV10-3 and TRBJ2-3; the match to TRBD1 covers 9 bases. CDR1 and CDR2 (germline): ENHRY, SYGVKD. The length of the CDR3 is 16 residues. Trimming at V came to 1 base and at J to 3 bases, leaving 5 bases not matched to a gene. CDR3 DNA sequence: TGTGCCATCAGTGAGTTAGGGGACAGGGCTACAGATACGCAGTATTTT. Translation gives CAISELGDRATDTQYF.

The table lists this clonotype with many counts. J is TRBJ2-7 and V is TRBV12-3 or TRBV12-4; D is undetermined. The ends were cut back, 6 bases at V and 5 bases at J, with 20 bases in the middle. The CDR3 contains 15 residues. The CDR3, as DNA: TGTGCCAGCAGCACCCCGCGTGGCAGGTCCCACGAGCAGTACTTC. Translating gives CASSTPRGRSHEQYF.

Comments on this clonotype: Being one base from a much bigger clone, this may be a read error. The V gene is TRBV5-1, the J gene TRBJ2-5, with D perhaps being TRBD1 or TRBD2 (5 bases each). The germline V gene has CDR1 SGHRS and CDR2 YFSETQ. V was clipped by 4 bases and J by 3 bases, with 13 bases between them. CDR3 size: 14 residues. The CDR3 sequence is CASSVGDQKETQYF. The CDR3 DNA reads as TGCGCCAGCAGCGTGGGGGACCAAAAAGAGACCCAGTACTTC.